This record concerns one TCR beta chain sequence. This clone showed up just once. Its antigen is still unknown. No much larger clone exists at a distance of one base, and base qualities are not known. V is shortened by 3 bases, J by 3 bases, and the region joining them spans 10 bases. CDR1 WNHNN and CDR2 SYGVQD are derived from the germline V gene (reference sequence). The CDR3, from cysteine to phenylalanine, totals 14 residues. Of the read, only the CDR3 DNA is kept; its 42 bases are in frame from base 1. The source of the sample is a study of blood T cell repertoires in COVID-19 (dated by TCRdb to 2018 to 2020). With respect to the entire study: The collaborator samples originated in the United States, Italy and Spain and spanned the acute and convalescent phases of COVID-19. Samples were obtained from the ongoing ImmuneRACE study (first 160 participants) and from about 1,300 subjects provided by 6 global collaborators. HLA class I and class II types, where available, came from metadata supplied by the sample provider rather than from assay-based typing. The sample metadata nearly always contained a de-identified subject ID, COVID-19 status, age in years and sex. The dataset comprised deeply sampled blood TCRbeta repertoires from subjects exposed to, actively infected with, or recovered from COVID-19. The repertoires were released in a freely available public database intended as a resource for research on the immune response to SARS-CoV-2. The prospective study material was composed of cDNA or gDNA derived from T cells, B-cell-depleted T cells, or PBMCs. Study-level results and caveats: The quantity of clinical and demographic metadata differed by source and by participant and was supplied without curation.

TCRbeta CDR3 regions were amplified from genomic DNA by means of the immunoSEQ Assay, a bias-controlled multiplex PCR. Regarding the original processing steps: The number of nucleated cells in each sample was estimated by amplification of reference gene primers within the assay. Sequence reads were collapsed and filtered to measure the absolute abundance of every unique TCRbeta CDR3 rearrangement. Productive Simpson clonality was computed per sample as the square root of Simpson's diversity index over productive rearrangements. As stored in TCRdb, this immuneACCESS dataset retains in-frame rearrangements with V and J assigned. A fraction of the clones does not appear; measured against another copy, unresolved V genes explain less than half of the discrepancy, and the remainder lacks a known reason. V and J calls plus clone size are reproduced from that table; the DNA served to infer D and trimming. The sample includes fewer than 200,000 clones, with about nine tenths observed a single time. The biggest ten clones account for approximately 0.5% of the sample.

Whole blood was collected in K2EDTA tubes by collaborating institutions according to the institutions' own protocols. For TCRbeta analysis, collaborators shipped samples in one of three forms: frozen whole blood, isolated PBMCs, or DNA extracted from either of those sample types. The sequence was obtained from a man aged 50 to 59 with acute or convalescent COVID-19. The V gene is TRBV10-1 and the J gene is TRBJ2-3; TRBD1 could be the D gene, as 5 bases match. The sequenced sample consisted of peripheral blood. The CDR3 reads CASSDRVETDTQYF. The sequenced DNA: TGCGCCAGCAGTGACAGGGTGGAGACAGATACGCAGTATTTT.